This is a list of T cell receptor beta chains from one sample in a study of CD8+CD57+ T cells in acquired aplastic anemia. From the reads, TCRdb called clonotypes with MiXCR, one entry per CDR3 protein. The repertoire includes some 130,000 distinct CDR3 sequences, around two fifths of them detected once, and roughly 8.9% sits in the top ten. The sample consisted of sorted CD4+, CD8+, or CD8+CD57+ T cells (not recorded which) from PBMCs. The source is a human donor in good health, serving as a control. The CDR3 runs from the conserved cysteine through the conserved F or W. Fields, in order: V gene, clone size, D gene, J gene, CDR3 DNA, CDR3 protein. D genes are given only for firm matches. Expanded clones get a size class; other rows say once, few or many, or leave the size out.

v_call: TRBV29-1; clone_size: NA; d_call: TRBD1; j_call: TRBJ2-7; cdr3_nt: TGCAGCGTTGAAGATCCTACGGGACAGGGTCTTTACGAGCAGTACTTC; cdr3_aa: CSVEDPTGQGLYEQYF
v_call: TRBV28; clone_size: many; d_call: TRBD1; j_call: TRBJ2-6; cdr3_nt: TGTGCCAGCTGGTCCCGGGACAGGGCTGGGGCCAACGTCCTGACTTTC; cdr3_aa: CASWSRDRAGANVLTF
v_call: TRBV9; clone_size: many; d_call: NA; j_call: TRBJ1-6; cdr3_nt: TGTGCCAGCAGCTTTGGAGGGAATTCACCCCTCCACTTT; cdr3_aa: CASSFGGNSPLHF
v_call: TRBV7-2; clone_size: once; d_call: TRBD2; j_call: TRBJ2-7; cdr3_nt: TGTGCCAGCAGCATCTCTCTAGCGGGGGGGAAGTACTTC; cdr3_aa: CASSISLAGGKYF
v_call: TRBV10-3; clone_size: NA; d_call: NA; j_call: TRBJ1-2; cdr3_nt: TGTGCCATCTACAGAGGAGATGGCTACACCTTC; cdr3_aa: CAIYRGDGYTF
v_call: TRBV7-2; clone_size: many; d_call: NA; j_call: TRBJ1-2; cdr3_nt: TGTGCCAGCACCCTTATTTCGACGGGTGGCATTTATGGCTACACCTTC; cdr3_aa: CASTLISTGGIYGYTF
v_call: TRBV5-1; clone_size: many; d_call: NA; j_call: TRBJ2-1; cdr3_nt: TGCGCCAGCAGCTTGGGCGGGATGAGCTCCTACAATGAGCAGTTCTTC; cdr3_aa: CASSLGGMSSYNEQFF
v_call: TRBV7-2; clone_size: few; d_call: NA; j_call: TRBJ2-3; cdr3_nt: TGTGCCAGCAGCACCACAGATACGCAGTATTTT; cdr3_aa: CASSTTDTQYF
v_call: TRBV29-1; clone_size: NA; d_call: NA; j_call: TRBJ2-7; cdr3_nt: TGCAGCGCAGCGGGAGACAGGGACTACGAGCAGTACTTC; cdr3_aa: CSAAGDRDYEQYF
v_call: TRBV12-3/TRBV12-4; clone_size: many; d_call: NA; j_call: TRBJ2-1; cdr3_nt: TGTGCCAGCAGGAGATCCGGGGGAGGAAATGAGCAGTTCTTC; cdr3_aa: CASRRSGGGNEQFF
v_call: TRBV29-1; clone_size: many; d_call: NA; j_call: TRBJ2-7; cdr3_nt: TGCAGCGTTGCCTTGCTAGCGCGGGCCTACGAGCAGTACTTC; cdr3_aa: CSVALLARAYEQYF
v_call: TRBV19; clone_size: NA; d_call: TRBD1; j_call: TRBJ1-6; cdr3_nt: TGTGCCAGTAGTATTGGACAGGGAGGGTCACCCCTCCACTTT; cdr3_aa: CASSIGQGGSPLHF
v_call: TRBV4-1; clone_size: NA; d_call: TRBD1; j_call: TRBJ1-2; cdr3_nt: TGCGCCAGCAGCCAGGGGACAGGGTATGGCTACACCTTC; cdr3_aa: CASSQGTGYGYTF
v_call: TRBV20-1; clone_size: many; d_call: NA; j_call: TRBJ2-7; cdr3_nt: TGCAGTGCTAGAGATCGAGAACAGGCCTACGAGCAGTACTTC; cdr3_aa: CSARDREQAYEQYF
v_call: TRBV10-2; clone_size: NA; d_call: TRBD1; j_call: TRBJ1-2; cdr3_nt: TGCGCCAGCAGTTTACCGCGGGACAGGGGGCCCGGAGGGGGCTACACCTTC; cdr3_aa: CASSLPRDRGPGGGYTF
v_call: TRBV15; clone_size: NA; d_call: NA; j_call: TRBJ2-5; cdr3_nt: TGTGCCACCAGCAGAAATAAGATTTTGGAGACCCAGTACTTC; cdr3_aa: CATSRNKILETQYF
v_call: TRBV29-1; clone_size: few; d_call: TRBD1; j_call: TRBJ2-7; cdr3_nt: TGCAGCGTGTCGGGACAGACCACCTACGAGCAGTACTTC; cdr3_aa: CSVSGQTTYEQYF
v_call: TRBV10-3; clone_size: NA; d_call: NA; j_call: TRBJ1-2; cdr3_nt: TGTGCCATCAGACGCGACAGAGACAAAGCCTACAGGGCTGGCTACACCTTC; cdr3_aa: CAIRRDRDKAYRAGYTF
v_call: TRBV2; clone_size: many; d_call: NA; j_call: TRBJ2-1; cdr3_nt: TGTGCCAGCAGGACGGACTGGGACTTGCAGTTCTTC; cdr3_aa: CASRTDWDLQFF
v_call: TRBV29-1; clone_size: many; d_call: NA; j_call: TRBJ2-1; cdr3_nt: TGCAGCGTTGAAAACTTGCTAGCGAGGGGGGGTGAGCAGTTCTTC; cdr3_aa: CSVENLLARGGEQFF
v_call: TRBV20-1; clone_size: NA; d_call: TRBD2; j_call: TRBJ2-7; cdr3_nt: TGCAGTGCACTAGCGGGAGGGAACGACGAGCAGTACTTC; cdr3_aa: CSALAGGNDEQYF
v_call: TRBV6-1; clone_size: NA; d_call: TRBD2; j_call: TRBJ2-7; cdr3_nt: TGTGCCAGCAGTGGGGGGACTAGCGCATATTACGAGCAGTACTTC; cdr3_aa: CASSGGTSAYYEQYF
v_call: TRBV4-1; clone_size: many; d_call: NA; j_call: TRBJ2-1; cdr3_nt: TGCGCCAGCAGCCAAGTAGATTTTGAGCAGTTCTTC; cdr3_aa: CASSQVDFEQFF
v_call: TRBV24-1; clone_size: NA; d_call: NA; j_call: TRBJ2-3; cdr3_nt: TGTGCCACCGGATCAAGCGGGACAGCTACCAAAACGCGGTATTTT; cdr3_aa: CATGSSGTATKTRYF
v_call: TRBV5-4; clone_size: NA; d_call: TRBD2; j_call: TRBJ2-3; cdr3_nt: TGTGCCAGCAGCTTCTCTAGCGGGAGGGCCACAGATACGCAGTATTTT; cdr3_aa: CASSFSSGRATDTQYF
v_call: TRBV5-1; clone_size: NA; d_call: NA; j_call: TRBJ2-7; cdr3_nt: TGCGCCCGAAGGGGCGAGCAGTACTTC; cdr3_aa: CARRGEQYF
v_call: TRBV2; clone_size: NA; d_call: NA; j_call: TRBJ2-4; cdr3_nt: TGTGCCAGCAGTTACGTGACAGCTGACATTCAGTACTTC; cdr3_aa: CASSYVTADIQYF
v_call: TRBV5-1; clone_size: many; d_call: NA; j_call: TRBJ1-2; cdr3_nt: TGCGCCAGCAGCGATGGGGCAGCCCTAGACCTTGGCTACACCTTC; cdr3_aa: CASSDGAALDLGYTF
v_call: TRBV19; clone_size: many; d_call: NA; j_call: TRBJ1-6; cdr3_nt: TGTGCCAGTAAAGGTATGGGGAATTCACCCCTCCACTTT; cdr3_aa: CASKGMGNSPLHF
v_call: TRBV3-1; clone_size: few; d_call: NA; j_call: TRBJ1-2; cdr3_nt: TGTGCCAGCAGCCGGGTTGGCGAGGGGAAAAATGGCTACACCTTC; cdr3_aa: CASSRVGEGKNGYTF
v_call: TRBV12-5; clone_size: many; d_call: NA; j_call: TRBJ2-6; cdr3_nt: TGTGCTAGTGGTTTGGGCCGGGACGGTCCTCCTGGGGCCAACGTCCTGACTTTC; cdr3_aa: CASGLGRDGPPGANVLTF
v_call: TRBV7-2; clone_size: many; d_call: NA; j_call: TRBJ1-2; cdr3_nt: TGTGCCAGCAGAGCCGGGGCGAGTTATGGCTACACCTTC; cdr3_aa: CASRAGASYGYTF
v_call: TRBV10-3; clone_size: NA; d_call: NA; j_call: TRBJ1-3; cdr3_nt: TGTGCCATCAGCCCCGGCCAAGGGGTCGGAAACACCATATATTTT; cdr3_aa: CAISPGQGVGNTIYF
v_call: TRBV5-4; clone_size: many; d_call: NA; j_call: TRBJ2-2; cdr3_nt: TGTGCCAGCAGCTTGTTCGGGGAGCTGTTTTTT; cdr3_aa: CASSLFGELFF
v_call: TRBV30; clone_size: NA; d_call: NA; j_call: TRBJ1-1; cdr3_nt: TGTGCCTGGAGTGTAAGTGACAGGACTGAAGCTTTCTTT; cdr3_aa: CAWSVSDRTEAFF
v_call: TRBV29-1; clone_size: once; d_call: NA; j_call: TRBJ1-2; cdr3_nt: TGCAGCGTGGATAGCTATGGCTACACCTTC; cdr3_aa: CSVDSYGYTF
v_call: TRBV12-3/TRBV12-4; clone_size: many; d_call: NA; j_call: TRBJ1-5; cdr3_nt: TGTGCCAGCAGTCAAGGGACATTCAATCAGCCCCAGCATTTT; cdr3_aa: CASSQGTFNQPQHF
v_call: TRBV24-1; clone_size: NA; d_call: TRBD1; j_call: TRBJ2-5; cdr3_nt: TGTGCCACCAGTGATCACCGGGACAGCAAAGAGACCCAGTACTTC; cdr3_aa: CATSDHRDSKETQYF
v_call: TRBV20-1; clone_size: many; d_call: NA; j_call: TRBJ2-5; cdr3_nt: TGCAGTGCCCAGCCGGGCAGCGGACACCAAGAGACCCAGTACTTC; cdr3_aa: CSAQPGSGHQETQYF
v_call: TRBV3-1; clone_size: many; d_call: NA; j_call: TRBJ2-1; cdr3_nt: TGTGCCAGCAGCCAAGGGGGGCTTGTGGATGAGCAGTTCTTC; cdr3_aa: CASSQGGLVDEQFF
v_call: TRBV2; clone_size: many; d_call: NA; j_call: TRBJ1-2; cdr3_nt: TGTGCCAGCACCCCCGGGATTCCCTACACCTTC; cdr3_aa: CASTPGIPYTF
v_call: TRBV6-1; clone_size: many; d_call: NA; j_call: TRBJ1-1; cdr3_nt: TGTGCCAGCAGAAAAGCTCTCTTGAACACTGAAGCTTTCTTT; cdr3_aa: CASRKALLNTEAFF
v_call: TRBV10-1; clone_size: many; d_call: NA; j_call: TRBJ1-1; cdr3_nt: TGCGCCAGCAGCCCCGACAGATACCGTTTGGGGACTGAAGCTTTCTTT; cdr3_aa: CASSPDRYRLGTEAFF
v_call: TRBV20-1; clone_size: many; d_call: TRBD1; j_call: TRBJ2-3; cdr3_nt: TGCAGTGCTCGAGGGACAGGGTCAGATACGCAGTATTTT; cdr3_aa: CSARGTGSDTQYF
v_call: TRBV15; clone_size: NA; d_call: NA; j_call: TRBJ1-6; cdr3_nt: TGTGCCGCCGCCGTGACAGAGAATAATTCACCCCTCCACTTT; cdr3_aa: CAAAVTENNSPLHF
v_call: TRBV4-3; clone_size: NA; d_call: TRBD2; j_call: TRBJ2-7; cdr3_nt: TGCGCCAGCAGCCGATCACTAGCGGGCTACGAGCAGTACTTC; cdr3_aa: CASSRSLAGYEQYF
v_call: TRBV10-3; clone_size: NA; d_call: TRBD1; j_call: TRBJ1-6; cdr3_nt: TGTGCCATCAGTCCCGGGACAGGGGGACGAAATTCACCCCTCCACTTT; cdr3_aa: CAISPGTGGRNSPLHF